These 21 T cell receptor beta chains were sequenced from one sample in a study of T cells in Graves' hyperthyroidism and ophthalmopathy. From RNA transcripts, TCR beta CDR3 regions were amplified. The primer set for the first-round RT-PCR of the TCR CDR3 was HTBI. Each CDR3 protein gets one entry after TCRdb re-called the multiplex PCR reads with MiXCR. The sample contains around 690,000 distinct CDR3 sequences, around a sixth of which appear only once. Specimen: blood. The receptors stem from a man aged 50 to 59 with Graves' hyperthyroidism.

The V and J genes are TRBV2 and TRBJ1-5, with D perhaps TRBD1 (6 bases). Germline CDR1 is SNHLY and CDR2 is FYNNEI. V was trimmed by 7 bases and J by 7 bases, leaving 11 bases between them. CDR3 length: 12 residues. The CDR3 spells CASTAGDQPQHF. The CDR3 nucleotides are TGTGCCAGCACGGCAGGGGACCAGCCCCAGCATTTT.

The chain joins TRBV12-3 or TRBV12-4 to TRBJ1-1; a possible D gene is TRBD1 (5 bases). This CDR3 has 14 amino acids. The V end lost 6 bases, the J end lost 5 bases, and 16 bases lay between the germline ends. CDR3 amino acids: CASRGAAGWTEAFF. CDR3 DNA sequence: TGTGCCAGCAGAGGGGCGGCTGGATGGACTGAAGCTTTCTTT.

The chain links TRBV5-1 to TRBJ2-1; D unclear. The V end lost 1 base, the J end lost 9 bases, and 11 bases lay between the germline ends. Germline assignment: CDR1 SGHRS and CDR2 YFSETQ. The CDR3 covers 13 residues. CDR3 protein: CASSLSSRLEQFF. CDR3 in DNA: TGCGCCAGCAGCTTGTCAAGCCGTCTTGAGCAGTTCTTC.

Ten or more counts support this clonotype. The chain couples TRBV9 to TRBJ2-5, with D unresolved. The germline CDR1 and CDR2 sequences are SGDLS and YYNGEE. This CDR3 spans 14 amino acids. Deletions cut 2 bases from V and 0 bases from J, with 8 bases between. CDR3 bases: TGTGCCAGCAGCGTCGACCTAGACCAAGAGACCCAGTACTTC. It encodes CASSVDLDQETQYF.

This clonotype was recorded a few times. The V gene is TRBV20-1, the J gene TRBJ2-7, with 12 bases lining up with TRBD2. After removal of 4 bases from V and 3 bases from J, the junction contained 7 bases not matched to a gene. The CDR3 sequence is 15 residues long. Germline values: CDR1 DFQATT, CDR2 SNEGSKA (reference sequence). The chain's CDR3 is CSATRTSGIGYEQYF. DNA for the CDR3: TGCAGTGCTACTAGGACTAGCGGGATAGGCTACGAGCAGTACTTC.

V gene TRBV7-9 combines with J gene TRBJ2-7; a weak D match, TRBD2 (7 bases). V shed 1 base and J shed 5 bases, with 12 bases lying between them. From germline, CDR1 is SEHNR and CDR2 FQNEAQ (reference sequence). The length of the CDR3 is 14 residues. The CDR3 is CASSLVSGGHEQYF. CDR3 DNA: TGTGCCAGCAGCTTAGTATCGGGGGGCCACGAGCAGTACTTC.

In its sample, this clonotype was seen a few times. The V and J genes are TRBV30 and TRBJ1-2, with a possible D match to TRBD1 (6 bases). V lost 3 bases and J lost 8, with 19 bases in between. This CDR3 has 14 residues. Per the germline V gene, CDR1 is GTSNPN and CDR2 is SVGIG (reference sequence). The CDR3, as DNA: TGTGCCTGGAGCCGACAGGACGGGCTATTGGGCTACACCTTC. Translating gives CAWSRQDGLLGYTF.

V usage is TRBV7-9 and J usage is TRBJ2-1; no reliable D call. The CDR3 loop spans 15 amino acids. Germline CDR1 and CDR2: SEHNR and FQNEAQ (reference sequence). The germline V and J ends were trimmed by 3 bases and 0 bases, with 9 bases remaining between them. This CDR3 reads CASSLVTRSYNEQFF. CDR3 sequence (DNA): TGTGCCAGCAGCTTGGTGACTCGCTCCTACAATGAGCAGTTCTTC.

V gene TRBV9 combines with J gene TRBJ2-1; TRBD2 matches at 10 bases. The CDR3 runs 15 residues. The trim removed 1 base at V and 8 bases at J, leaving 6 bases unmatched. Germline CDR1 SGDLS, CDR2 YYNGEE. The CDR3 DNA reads TGTGCCAGCAGCGTACTAGCGGGAGATTCGGATGAGCAGTTCTTC. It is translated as CASSVLAGDSDEQFF.

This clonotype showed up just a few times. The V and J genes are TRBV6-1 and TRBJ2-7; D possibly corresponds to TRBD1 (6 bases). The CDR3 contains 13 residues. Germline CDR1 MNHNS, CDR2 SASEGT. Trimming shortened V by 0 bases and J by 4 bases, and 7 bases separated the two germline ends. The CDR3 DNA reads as TGTGCCAGCAGTGAAGCTGGACAGTACGAGCAGTACTTC. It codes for CASSEAGQYEQYF.

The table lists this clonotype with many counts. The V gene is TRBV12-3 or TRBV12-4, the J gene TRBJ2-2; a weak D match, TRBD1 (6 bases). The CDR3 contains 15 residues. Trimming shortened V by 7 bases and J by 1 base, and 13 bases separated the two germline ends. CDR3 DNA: TGTGCCAGCATCCGTAACAGGGTGAACACCGGGGAGCTGTTTTTT. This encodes CASIRNRVNTGELFF.

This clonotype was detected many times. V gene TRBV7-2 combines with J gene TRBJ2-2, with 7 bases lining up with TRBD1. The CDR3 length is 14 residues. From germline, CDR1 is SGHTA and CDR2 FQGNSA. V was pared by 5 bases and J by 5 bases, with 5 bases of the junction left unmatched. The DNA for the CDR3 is TGTGCCAGCAGCCAAATGACAGGGACCGGGGAGCTGTTTTTT. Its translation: CASSQMTGTGELFF.

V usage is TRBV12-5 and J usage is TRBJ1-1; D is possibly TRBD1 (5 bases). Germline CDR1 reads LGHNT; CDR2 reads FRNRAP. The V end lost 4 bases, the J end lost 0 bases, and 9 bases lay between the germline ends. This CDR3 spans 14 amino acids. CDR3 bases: TGTGCTAGTGGTTGGGAGGGGCTGAACACTGAAGCTTTCTTT. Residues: CASGWEGLNTEAFF.

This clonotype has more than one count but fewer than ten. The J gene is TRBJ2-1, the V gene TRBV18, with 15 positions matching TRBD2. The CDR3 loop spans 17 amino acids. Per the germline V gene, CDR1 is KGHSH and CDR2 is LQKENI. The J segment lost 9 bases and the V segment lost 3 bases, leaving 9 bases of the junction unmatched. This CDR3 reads CASSPVGLAGGPGEQFF. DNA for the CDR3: TGTGCCAGCTCACCGGTTGGACTAGCGGGAGGGCCGGGTGAGCAGTTCTTC.

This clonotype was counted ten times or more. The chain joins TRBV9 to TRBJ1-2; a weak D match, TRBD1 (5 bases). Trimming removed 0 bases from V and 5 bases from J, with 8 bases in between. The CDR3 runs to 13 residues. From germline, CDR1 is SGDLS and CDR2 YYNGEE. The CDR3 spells CASSVGGGYGYTF. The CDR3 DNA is TGTGCCAGCAGCGTAGGGGGGGGTTATGGCTACACCTTC.

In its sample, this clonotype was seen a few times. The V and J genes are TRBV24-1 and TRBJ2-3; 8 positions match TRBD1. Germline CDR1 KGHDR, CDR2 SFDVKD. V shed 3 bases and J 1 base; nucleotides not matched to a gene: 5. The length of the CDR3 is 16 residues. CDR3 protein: CATSDPKDRGTDTQYF. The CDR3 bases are TGTGCCACCAGTGATCCCAAGGACAGGGGCACAGATACGCAGTATTTT.

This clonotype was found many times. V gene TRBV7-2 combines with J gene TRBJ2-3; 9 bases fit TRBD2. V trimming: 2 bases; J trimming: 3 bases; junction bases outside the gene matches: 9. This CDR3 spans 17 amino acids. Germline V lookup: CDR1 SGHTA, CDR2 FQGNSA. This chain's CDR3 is CASSLRLAGPRTDTQYF. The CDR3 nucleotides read TGTGCCAGCAGCTTACGTCTAGCGGGGCCAAGGACAGATACGCAGTATTTT. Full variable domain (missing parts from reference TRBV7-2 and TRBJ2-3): GAGVSQSPSNKVTEKGKDVELRCDPISGHTALYWYRQSLGQGLEFLIYFQGNSAPDKSGLPSDRFSAERTGGSVSTLTIQRTQQEDSAVYLCASSLRLAGPRTDTQYFGPGTRLTVL.

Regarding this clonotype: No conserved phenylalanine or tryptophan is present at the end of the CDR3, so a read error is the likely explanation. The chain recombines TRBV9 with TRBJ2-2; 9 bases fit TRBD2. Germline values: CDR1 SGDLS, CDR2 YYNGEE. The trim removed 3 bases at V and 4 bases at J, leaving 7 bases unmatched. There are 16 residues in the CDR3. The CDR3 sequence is CASSEAGGYVTGELFS. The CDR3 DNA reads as TGTGCCAGCAGCGAAGCGGGAGGTTACGTCACCGGGGAGCTGTTTTCT.

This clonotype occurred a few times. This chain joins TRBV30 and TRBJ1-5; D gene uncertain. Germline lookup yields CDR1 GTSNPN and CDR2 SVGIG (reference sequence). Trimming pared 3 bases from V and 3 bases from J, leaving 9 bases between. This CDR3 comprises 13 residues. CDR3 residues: CAWRSSDNQPQHF. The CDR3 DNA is TGTGCCTGGAGAAGCAGCGACAATCAGCCCCAGCATTTT.

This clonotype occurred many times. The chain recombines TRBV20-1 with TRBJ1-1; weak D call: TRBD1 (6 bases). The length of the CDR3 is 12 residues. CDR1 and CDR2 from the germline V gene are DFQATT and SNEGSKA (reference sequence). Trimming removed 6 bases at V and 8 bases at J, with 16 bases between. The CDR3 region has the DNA TGCAGTGCAAGTACAGGGATAGGGGAAGCTTTCTTT. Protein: CSASTGIGEAFF.

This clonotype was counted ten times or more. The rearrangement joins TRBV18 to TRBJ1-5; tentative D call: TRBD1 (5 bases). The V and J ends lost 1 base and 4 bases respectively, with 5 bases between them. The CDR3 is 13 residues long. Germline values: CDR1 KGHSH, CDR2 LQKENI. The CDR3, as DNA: TGTGCCAGCTCACCACGGGGGAATCAGCCCCAGCATTTT. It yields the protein CASSPRGNQPQHF.